These T cell receptor beta chains were read from a single sample in a study of T cell repertoires in cytomegalovirus infection. These receptors have no identified antigens. MiXCR was run by TCRdb on the reads, yielding one entry per CDR3 protein. The data contain 230,000 or so distinct CDR3 sequences, 35% to 45% of them singletons. The sample was CD8+ T cells from cultured PBMCs, taken from culture after CMV antigen stimulation. The receptors stem from a human donor in good health (CMV status not recorded). Some clones in this sample may be carry-over from other donors' samples. CDR3s include the opening cysteine and the closing phenylalanine or tryptophan. Each record gives: clone size, J gene, V gene, D gene, CDR3 DNA, CDR3 protein. The D gene is left open where the match is weak. Clone size appears in some rows only: once, few, many, or a class for an expanded clone.

>few|TRBJ2-7|TRBV7-8|.
TGTGCCAGCAGCTTAGAAGTTGGGACTCCATCCTACGAGCAGTACTTC
CASSLEVGTPSYEQYF
>.|TRBJ2-5|TRBV12-3/TRBV12-4|TRBD1
TGTGCCAGCAGTTTGGGACAGGGGTTGGGGACCCAGTACTTC
CASSLGQGLGTQYF
>.|TRBJ1-1|TRBV7-2|.
TGTGCCAGCAGCTCGAGAAGCCAGCTGGGCACTGAAGCTTTCTTT
CASSSRSQLGTEAFF
>.|TRBJ2-3|TRBV27|TRBD1
TGTGCCAGCAGTTCGGGACAGGGGGTAGATACGCAGTATTTT
CASSSGQGVDTQYF
>.|TRBJ1-1|TRBV7-3|TRBD1
TGTGCCAGCAGAGACAGGGAGAACACTGAAGCTTTCTTT
CASRDRENTEAFF
>few|TRBJ2-3|TRBV7-6|TRBD2
TGTGCCAGCAGCCCTACTAGCGGGGGCACAGATACGCAGTATTTT
CASSPTSGGTDTQYF
>few|TRBJ1-1|TRBV19|TRBD1
TGTGCCAGTAGGAGGGGGCTGAACACTGAAGCTTTCTTT
CASRRGLNTEAFF
>few|TRBJ2-1|TRBV11-1|.
TGTGCCAGCAGCTCCCTATTCGATGAGCAGTTCTTC
CASSSLFDEQFF
>.|TRBJ1-2|TRBV27|.
TGTGCCAGCAGTCACCAGGGCGATGGCTACACCTTC
CASSHQGDGYTF
>few|TRBJ2-3|TRBV7-8|.
TGTGCCAGCAGCTTGGATCACCAGGGATACGGCACAGATACGCAGTATTTT
CASSLDHQGYGTDTQYF
>.|TRBJ1-2|TRBV7-9|.
TGTGCCAGCAGCTTAAACAGGGCTGAAGGCTACACCTTC
CASSLNRAEGYTF
>few|TRBJ1-1|TRBV19|.
TGTGCCAGTAGTCCCTCCAAGTGGAACACTGAAGCTTTCTTT
CASSPSKWNTEAFF
>.|TRBJ1-3|TRBV7-9|.
TGTGCCAGCAGCTTCCCGGCCCTAGGGGCACCTGGAAACACCATATATTTT
CASSFPALGAPGNTIYF
>.|TRBJ1-4|TRBV25-1|.
TGTGCCAGCCGCGGGCAACCGGCAACTAATGAAAAACTGTTTTTT
CASRGQPATNEKLFF
>.|TRBJ1-1|TRBV6-8|.
TGTGCCAGCAGTTACGGGGGAACGAACACTGAAGCTTTCTTT
CASSYGGTNTEAFF
>once|TRBJ1-4|TRBV12-3/TRBV12-4|.
TGTGCCAGCAGTTTTGTCGGGGAGGAAAAACTGTTTTTT
CASSFVGEEKLFF
>.|TRBJ2-5|TRBV27|.
TGTGCCAACAGTCCCACCTTAGTCGCGGGTGAAGAGACCCAGTACTTC
CANSPTLVAGEETQYF
>few|TRBJ1-1|TRBV7-6|.
TGTGCCAGCAGCTTGGTCAGGGACCCGAACACTGAAGCTTTCTTT
CASSLVRDPNTEAFF
>once|TRBJ1-5|TRBV15|.
TGTGCAACCAGCAGAGATGACCACAATCAGCCCCAGCATTTT
CATSRDDHNQPQHF
>.|TRBJ2-5|TRBV9|.
TGTGCCAGCAGCGTGGGCAGCGGGCAAGAGACCCAGTACTTC
CASSVGSGQETQYF
>.|TRBJ2-5|TRBV10-3|TRBD1
TGTGCCATCAGTGAGGCAGGGGGAGAGGAGACCCAGTACTTC
CAISEAGGEETQYF
>.|TRBJ2-7|TRBV7-8|TRBD2
TGTGCCAGCAGCTTAGGCCTAGCGGGACGAACAGATTACTACGAGCAGTACTTC
CASSLGLAGRTDYYEQYF
>few|TRBJ1-3|TRBV29-1|.
TGCAGCGTTGAAAAAGGGGGTATTGGAAACACCATATATTTT
CSVEKGGIGNTIYF
>.|TRBJ1-5|TRBV7-9|.
TGTGCCCTCGGGGGAAGTAGCGGGCAGCCCCAGCATTTT
CALGGSSGQPQHF
>.|TRBJ2-7|TRBV11-2|.
TGTGCCAGCAGCTCCTACCGGGGAGGATACGAGCAGTACTTC
CASSSYRGGYEQYF
>few|TRBJ2-2|TRBV19|.
TGTGCCAGTAGTATTCCAGCCTCGAACACCGGGGAGCTGTTTTTT
CASSIPASNTGELFF
>.|TRBJ1-2|TRBV27|.
TGTGCCAGCAGTTTAGAAGGTGCCTCCAACTATGGCTACACCTTC
CASSLEGASNYGYTF
>few|TRBJ2-1|TRBV27|TRBD1
TGTGCCAGCACCGCCGGGACAGGGGGCTACAATGAGCAGTTCTTC
CASTAGTGGYNEQFF
>.|TRBJ1-1|TRBV15|.
TGTGCCACCAGCAGAGCGGCGAACACTGAAGCTTTCTTT
CATSRAANTEAFF
>few|TRBJ2-7|TRBV27|TRBD1
TGTGCCAGCAGTATTGGTGCAGGGGGTTTCTCCGAGCAGTACTTC
CASSIGAGGFSEQYF
>many|TRBJ2-3|TRBV4-1|TRBD1
TGCGCCAGCAGCCAAACGACAGGGAGCACAGATACGCAGTATTTT
CASSQTTGSTDTQYF
>.|TRBJ2-7|TRBV6-2/TRBV6-3|.
TGTGCCAGCAGTTACTCTGGACTTTACTACGAGCAGTACTTC
CASSYSGLYYEQYF
>few|TRBJ2-1|TRBV7-2|.
TGTGCCAGCAGCCGACAGTCCACGTACAATGAGCAGTTCTTC
CASSRQSTYNEQFF
>.|TRBJ2-2|TRBV11-3|.
TGTGCCAGCAGCTCAAAGGAATACCCCGGGGAGCTGTTTTTT
CASSSKEYPGELFF
>many|TRBJ2-1|TRBV7-2|TRBD2
TGTGCCAGCAGCCCAAGACTAGCGGGCCCTTACAATGAGCAGTTCTTC
CASSPRLAGPYNEQFF
>.|TRBJ1-2|TRBV3-1|TRBD1
TGTGCCAGCAGCCAAGCCGACAGGGGCGCGTATGGCTACACCTTC
CASSQADRGAYGYTF
>.|TRBJ1-1|TRBV2|.
TGTGCCAGCAGTGAGGGGGACACGGCGAACACTGAAGCTTTCTTT
CASSEGDTANTEAFF
>.|TRBJ2-3|TRBV6-6|.
TGTGCCAGCAGTCGGGACGGCTCTAGCACAGATACGCAGTATTTT
CASSRDGSSTDTQYF
>once|TRBJ2-1|TRBV7-9|TRBD1
TGTGCCAGCAGCTCAGCCGGGACAGGGCCCTACAATGAGCAGTTCTTC
CASSSAGTGPYNEQFF
>many|TRBJ2-1|TRBV7-3|.
TGTGCCAGCAGCTTAATAGGTGGGAGCGGGTCCTACAATGAGCAGTTCTTC
CASSLIGGSGSYNEQFF
>.|TRBJ2-1|TRBV4-1|TRBD2
TGCGCCAGCAGCCAAGGGGCTAGCGGCAATGAGCAGTTCTTC
CASSQGASGNEQFF
>.|TRBJ2-7|TRBV7-9|.
TGTGCCAGCAGCTGGGGGTGGGACGAGCAGTACTTC
CASSWGWDEQYF
>few|TRBJ2-5|TRBV3-1|.
TGTGCCAGCAGCCATTCCCAAGAGACCCAGTACTTC
CASSHSQETQYF
>.|TRBJ1-4|TRBV10-3|.
TGTGCCATCAGTGACAACAGGGCAGAAAAACTGTTTTTT
CAISDNRAEKLFF
>.|TRBJ2-1|TRBV30|.
TGTGCCTGGAGTATAGACACGAGCTCCTACAATGAGCAGTTCTTC
CAWSIDTSSYNEQFF
>few|TRBJ2-7|TRBV7-9|TRBD1
TGTGCCAGCAGCTTATGGCAGGGGACAGAGCTTGGCTACGAGCAGTACTTC
CASSLWQGTELGYEQYF
>.|TRBJ1-2|TRBV6-1|.
TGTGCCAGCAGTCAACAAGGGGACTATGGCTACACCTTC
CASSQQGDYGYTF
>many|TRBJ2-2|TRBV4-2|TRBD2
TGTGCCAGCAGCCAAGATTGGGGAGGGAGAGGTCTCGGGGAGCTGTTTTTT
CASSQDWGGRGLGELFF
>.|TRBJ1-1|TRBV28|.
TGTGCCAGCAGGCTCTTGCGGGAGCAGGGCACTGAAGCTTTCTTT
CASRLLREQGTEAFF
>.|TRBJ2-5|TRBV6-1|TRBD2
TGTGCCAGCAGTGATTCTAGCGGGGGACCATACCAAGAGACCCAGTACTTC
CASSDSSGGPYQETQYF
>many|TRBJ2-1|TRBV7-6|.
TGTGCCAGCAGCTTAGCAGGGGGTAATGAGCAGTTCTTC
CASSLAGGNEQFF
>few|TRBJ1-1|TRBV25-1|.
TGTGCCAGCGGGGGCGCTGAAGCTTTCTTT
CASGGAEAFF
>.|TRBJ1-5|TRBV27|TRBD1
TGTGCCAGCAGTTTAGGACAGGGGATCGGTCAGCCCCAGCATTTT
CASSLGQGIGQPQHF